This T cell receptor (beta chain) derives from a study of T cells after yellow fever vaccination. The CDR3 extends over 15 amino acids. Germline V gives CDR1 MNHEY, CDR2 SVGEGT. Trimming removed 0 bases at V and 1 base at J, with 6 bases between. This clonotype came up a few times. What it binds is not known. A process of 5'RACE template switching, which added a universal primer site and UMIs, was used to make TCR cDNA. TCRdb re-called the 5' RACE reads through MiXCR, storing one row per CDR3 protein. The table shows 120,000 or so distinct CDR3 sequences, with 13% to 15% occurring only once. Study-level results: FACS-sorted repertoires could harbor abundant contaminating bulk-population clonotypes. In post-booster samples, most primary-vaccination clones reappeared (approximately 95% CD4, nearly 90% CD8).

This material consisted of CD8+ T cells sorted from PBMCs, taken 5 days after the yellow fever booster vaccination. This chain connects TRBV6-2 or TRBV6-3 to TRBJ2-2; the D is unclear. The clonotype originates from a young man who received the YFV17D yellow fever vaccine. CDR3 DNA sequence: TGTGCCAGCAGTTACTCGAAAGGGAACACCGGGGAGCTGTTTTTT. Its protein is CASSYSKGNTGELFF.